This T cell receptor beta chain was identified during a study of blood T cell repertoires in COVID-19. Recovered participants had two consecutive negative NP/OP PCR tests, healthcare professional clearance, or symptom resolution. Germline V CDR1 and CDR2: MNHEY, SVGEGT. Trimming cost V 0 bases and J 6 bases; bases outside gene matches: 6. The CDR3 runs 15 residues. TCRdb's table, derived via immunoSEQ multiplex PCR, lists solely in-frame clones and lacks some. The data show 250,000 to 400,000 clones, roughly 90% seen once. The chain employs TRBV6-2 or TRBV6-3 and TRBJ1-2; TRBD1 aligns across 8 bases. This clonotype originated in a man aged 55 to 69 who had recovered from COVID-19. The sequenced sample was PBMCs or T cells enriched from blood (not recorded which). CDR3: CASSYSHQGAHGYTF. The CDR3 region has the DNA TGTGCCAGCAGTTACTCCCATCAGGGGGCCCATGGCTACACCTTC.